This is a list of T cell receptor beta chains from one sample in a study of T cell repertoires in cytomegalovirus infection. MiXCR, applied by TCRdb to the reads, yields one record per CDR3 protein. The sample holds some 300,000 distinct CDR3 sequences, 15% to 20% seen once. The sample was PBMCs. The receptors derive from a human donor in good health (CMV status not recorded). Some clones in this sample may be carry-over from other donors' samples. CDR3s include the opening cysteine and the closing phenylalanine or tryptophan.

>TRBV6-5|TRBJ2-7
CASSPWTENYEQYF
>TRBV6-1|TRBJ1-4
CASSEYGTGLVEDSTNEKLFF
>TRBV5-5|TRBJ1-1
CASSQFTENTEAFF
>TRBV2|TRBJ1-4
CASGGGTEKLFF
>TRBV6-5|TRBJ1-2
CASRYRDRGGGGYTF
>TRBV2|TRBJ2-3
CASSVADRASTDTQYF
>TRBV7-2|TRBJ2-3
CASRPAWGVTQYF
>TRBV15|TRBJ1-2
CATSRGGNDRFNYGYTF
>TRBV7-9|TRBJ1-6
CASSLEFGNSPLHF
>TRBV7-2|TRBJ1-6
CASSSRNSPLHF
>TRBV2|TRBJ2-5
CASKGGTSQETQYF
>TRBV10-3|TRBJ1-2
CASRREENYGYTF
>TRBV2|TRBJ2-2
CASIRLTNTGELFF
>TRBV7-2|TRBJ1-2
CASSLVQGVHYGYTF
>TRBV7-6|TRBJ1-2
CASSSSGTGKVDYGYTF
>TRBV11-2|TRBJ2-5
CASSLIGGETQYF
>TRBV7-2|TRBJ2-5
CVSSLGGRETQYF
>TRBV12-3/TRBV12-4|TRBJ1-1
CASSFWNSLNTEAFF
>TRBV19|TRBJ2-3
CASSIPTGPPDTQYF
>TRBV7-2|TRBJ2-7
CASSPWTGSSYEQYF
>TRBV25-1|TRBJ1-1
CASSAQGRMNTEAFF
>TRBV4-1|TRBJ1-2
CASSLTQINEEGYTF
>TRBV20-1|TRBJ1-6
CSARVGRSSYNSPLHF
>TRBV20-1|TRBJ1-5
CSAIVGGRISSNQPQHF
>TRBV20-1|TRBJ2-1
CSARRDRGRNEQFF
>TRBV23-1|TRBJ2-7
CASSHPRDSHYEQYF
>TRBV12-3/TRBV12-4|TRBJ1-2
CASSLDRGYGYTF
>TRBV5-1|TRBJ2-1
CASSLQGTSGGPYNEQFF
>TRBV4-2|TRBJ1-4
CASSLDSGRDRAFGEKLFF
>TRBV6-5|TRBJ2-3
CASSYGTPQDTQYF
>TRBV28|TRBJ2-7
CASSPTGTGPYEQYF
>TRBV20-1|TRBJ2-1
CSVRPTTGTSGTYNEQFF
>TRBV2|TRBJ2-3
CASSGDKPGGPYTDTQYF
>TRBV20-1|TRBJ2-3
CSLTGTDTQYF
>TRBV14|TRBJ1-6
CASSQDLGQNSPLHF
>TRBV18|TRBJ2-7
CASSVTGGYEQYF
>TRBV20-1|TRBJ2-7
CSAPQPEGHSYEQYF
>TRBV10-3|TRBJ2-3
CAISLVPDGYTDTQYF
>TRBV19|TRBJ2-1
CASSAGSGGRSSYNEQFF
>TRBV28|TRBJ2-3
CASSLSWDRGRRGTQYF
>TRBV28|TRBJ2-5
CASSPLTETSGTQYF
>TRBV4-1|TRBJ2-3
CASSQFSEGTDTQYF
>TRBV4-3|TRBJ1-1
CASSQDPLNTEAFF
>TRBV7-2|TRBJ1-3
CASSLGYRSRGGNTIYF
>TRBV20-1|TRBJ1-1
CSATRQGAGNTEAFF
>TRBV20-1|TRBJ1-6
CSARSGSPLHF
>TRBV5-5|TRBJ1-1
CASSLGQGSPWTEAFF
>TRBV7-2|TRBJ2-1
CASSLVGEGNEQFF
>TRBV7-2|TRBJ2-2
CASSLGAGAGTGELFF
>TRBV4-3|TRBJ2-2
CASRHGPNTGELFF
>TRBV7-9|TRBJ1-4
CASSGPGQGREKLFF
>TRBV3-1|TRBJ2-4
CASSQVRTGDGKNIQYF
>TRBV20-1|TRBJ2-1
CSARVIGGGLNEQFF